The subject of this entry is one T cell receptor beta chain. The CDR3 spans 14 residues. Germline-derived CDR1 and CDR2 are SGDLS and YYNGEE. V was cut by 0 bases and J by 2 bases, with 9 bases left in between. The data are from a study of blood T cell repertoires in COVID-19. Background on the study: From T cells, B-cell-depleted T cells, or PBMCs came the material, which was cDNA or gDNA.

In the study's own analysis: It was from reference gene primer amplification that nucleated cell counts were estimated. Produced via immunoSEQ multiplex PCR; TCRdb's table is partial and in-frame only. V, J and clone size derive from that table, while D and trimming were established from the DNA sequence. The sample has about 310,000 clones; 87% are singletons. The rearrangement joins TRBV9 to TRBJ2-7; no firm D call. Material: peripheral blood. The receptor's source is a man between 18 and 35 years old with active or convalescent COVID-19. The chain's CDR3 is CASSVESEPYEQYF. CDR3 bases: TGTGCCAGCAGCGTAGAGAGCGAACCCTACGAGCAGTACTTC.